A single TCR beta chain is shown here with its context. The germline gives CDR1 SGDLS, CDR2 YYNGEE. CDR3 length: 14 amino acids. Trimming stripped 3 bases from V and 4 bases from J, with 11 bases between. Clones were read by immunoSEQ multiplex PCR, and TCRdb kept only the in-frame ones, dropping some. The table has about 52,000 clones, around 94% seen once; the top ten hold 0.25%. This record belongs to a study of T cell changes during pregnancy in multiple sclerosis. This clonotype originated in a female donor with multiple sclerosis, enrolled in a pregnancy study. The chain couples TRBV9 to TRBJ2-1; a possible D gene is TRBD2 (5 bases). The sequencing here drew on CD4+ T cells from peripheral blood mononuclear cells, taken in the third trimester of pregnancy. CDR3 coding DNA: TGTGCCAGCAGCGCCATCGGGATTTACAATGAGCAGTTCTTC. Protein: CASSAIGIYNEQFF.